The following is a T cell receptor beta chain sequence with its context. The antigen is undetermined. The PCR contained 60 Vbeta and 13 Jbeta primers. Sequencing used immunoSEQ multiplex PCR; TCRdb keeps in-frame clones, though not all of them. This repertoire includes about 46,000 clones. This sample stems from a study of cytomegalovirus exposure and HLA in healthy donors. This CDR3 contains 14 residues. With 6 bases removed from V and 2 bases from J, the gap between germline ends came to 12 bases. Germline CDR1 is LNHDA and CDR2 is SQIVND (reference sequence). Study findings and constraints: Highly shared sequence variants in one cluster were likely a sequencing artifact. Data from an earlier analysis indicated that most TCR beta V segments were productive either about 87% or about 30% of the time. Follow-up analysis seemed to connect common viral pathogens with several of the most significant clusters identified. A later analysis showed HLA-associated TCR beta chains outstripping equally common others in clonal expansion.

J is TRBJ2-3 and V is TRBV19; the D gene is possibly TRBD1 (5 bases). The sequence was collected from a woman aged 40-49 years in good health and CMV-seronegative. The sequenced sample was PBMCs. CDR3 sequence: CASRGAQFTDTQYF. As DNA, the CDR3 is TGTGCCAGTAGAGGGGCCCAATTCACAGATACGCAGTATTTT.